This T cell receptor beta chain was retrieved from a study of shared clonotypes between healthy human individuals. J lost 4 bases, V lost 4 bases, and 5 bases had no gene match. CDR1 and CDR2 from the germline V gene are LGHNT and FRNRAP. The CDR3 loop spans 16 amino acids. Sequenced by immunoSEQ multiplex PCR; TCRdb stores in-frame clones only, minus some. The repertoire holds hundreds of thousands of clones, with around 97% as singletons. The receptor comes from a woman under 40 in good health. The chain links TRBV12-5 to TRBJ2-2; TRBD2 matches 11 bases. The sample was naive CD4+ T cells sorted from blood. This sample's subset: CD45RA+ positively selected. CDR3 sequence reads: CASGSGLAGGTGELFF. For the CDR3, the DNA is TGTGCTAGTGGTTCTGGCCTAGCGGGAGGCACCGGGGAGCTGTTTTTT.